This section outlines one T cell receptor beta chain sequence together with its context. No antigen is known for it. The entirety of the isolated RNA underwent reverse transcription, so expressed TCRB transcripts were sequenced. Generated by immunoSEQ multiplex PCR, the TCRdb table keeps only in-frame clones and is missing some. The profile shows 430,000 or so clones, 11% of them singletons. The data derive from a study of beta chain features in type 1 diabetes. The CDR3 has 18 amino acids. CDR1 and CDR2 (germline): SGHVS, FQNEAQ. V shed 3 bases and J 6 bases; nucleotides not matched to a gene: 11. Based on CD45RO/CCR7/CD25/CD127/CD95/CD27, CD4+ regulatory, stem cell-like memory, naive and central memory cells were sorted. Overall study findings and caveats: All four CD4+ subsets of Type 1 diabetes patients contained TCRB CDR3s that were moderately but significantly shorter. Across patients, naive, central memory and Treg TCRB repertoires exhibited apparently greater similarity than was observed across healthy donors. When VDJ junctions were examined, type 1 diabetes patients showed fewer insertions and more deletions.

Sequencing used naive CD4+ T cells from blood. This clonotype was obtained from a woman aged 18-30 years in good health. The chain links TRBV7-8 to TRBJ2-1, with TRBD2 matching over 13 bases. The CDR3 bases are TGTGCCAGCAGCTTCCCCAGCGGACTAGCGGGAGTATCCAATGAGCAGTTCTTC. Its protein is CASSFPSGLAGVSNEQFF. The whole variable domain, filled in from reference TRBV7-8 and TRBJ2-1, reads GAGVSQSPRYKVAKRGQDVALRCDPISGHVSLFWYQQALGQGPEFLTYFQNEAQLDKSGLPSDRFFAERPEGSVSTLKIQRTQQEDSAVYLCASSFPSGLAGVSNEQFFGPGTRLTVL.